The T cell receptor (beta chain) under discussion was sequenced for a study of cytotoxic CD8 clonotypes in ibrutinib-treated CLL. Study in general: The cohort had some 10 relapsed/refractory and around 15 treatment-naive patients, some 18 IGHV unmutated. Study-wide points: Upon ibrutinib response clonality rose, and upon progression it fell back toward baseline. Against age-matched healthy donors, baseline clonality ran higher and tracked circulating CD8+ T-cell counts.

The V gene lost 6 bases and the J gene lost 3 bases, with 22 bases spanning the gap. CDR1 is SGHKS, CDR2 YYEKEE, per germline (reference sequence). This CDR3 region has 16 residues. About this clone itself: The antigen remains unidentified.

Only in-frame clones appear in the TCRdb table, and some are missing; sequencing was by immunoSEQ multiplex PCR. Of approximately 91,000 clones listed, roughly 77% are singletons. This rearrangement joins TRBV5-5 to TRBJ2-7; tentatively, D is TRBD1 or TRBD2 (5 bases each). The sequencing used PBMCs, collected after 12 months of ibrutinib treatment. This receptor was obtained from a human donor with chronic lymphocytic leukemia. CDR3 nucleotide sequence: TGTGCCAGCACCCCTCAGATGGGGGTGCCGGGCTACGAGCAGTACTTC. Protein sequence: CASTPQMGVPGYEQYF.